The subject of this entry is one T cell receptor beta chain. This sample was included in a study of glioma-infiltrating T cells after dendritic cell vaccination. Primers: 60 V beta forward and 13 J beta reverse. The assay was immunoSEQ multiplex PCR, and TCRdb's table has in-frame clones only and misses some. In the table there are 60,000 to 70,000 clones, 75% to 90% of which are singletons. The length of the CDR3 is 14 residues. The germline CDR1 and CDR2 sequences are MDHEN and SYDVKM. V gave up 3 bases and J gave up 4 bases, with 12 bases separating them. V is TRBV28 and J is TRBJ1-2; D unresolved. This sample comprised blood, obtained before dendritic cell vaccination. This TCR was sampled from a human donor with glioblastoma. CDR3 loop: CASSFGLWAYGYTF. CDR3 in DNA: TGTGCCAGCAGTTTTGGGTTATGGGCCTATGGCTACACCTTC.